The rows below give T cell receptor beta chains drawn from one sample of a study of shared clonotypes between healthy human individuals. Produced via immunoSEQ multiplex PCR; TCRdb's table is partial and in-frame only. This sample has millions of clones; around nine tenths occur once, and the top ten carry roughly 0.14%. The sample consisted of naive CD4+ T cells sorted from blood. The receptors stem from a man younger than 30 in good health. CDR3s include the opening cysteine and the closing phenylalanine or tryptophan. Each record gives: clone size, J gene, V gene, D gene, CDR3 DNA, CDR3 protein. D genes are given only for firm matches. Not all rows give a size; the values are once, few, many and, for expanded clones, a class.

clone_size: -; j_call: TRBJ1-5; v_call: TRBV6-5; d_call: -; cdr3_nt: TGTGCCAGCCGCCCAGAGGGTGGGGTCCATCAGCCCCAGCATTTT; cdr3_aa: CASRPEGGVHQPQHF
clone_size: -; j_call: TRBJ1-2; v_call: TRBV7-2; d_call: TRBD1; cdr3_nt: TGTGCCAGCAGCTTAGGGACAGGGGTGGTGGGGACCTTC; cdr3_aa: CASSLGTGVVGTF
clone_size: -; j_call: TRBJ1-3; v_call: TRBV30; d_call: -; cdr3_nt: TGTGCCTGGAGTGTGGGCGGAAACACCATATATTTT; cdr3_aa: CAWSVGGNTIYF
clone_size: once; j_call: TRBJ2-1; v_call: TRBV9; d_call: TRBD2; cdr3_nt: TGTGCCAGCAGCGTAGAAACCGGGACTAGCGGATCACGTGAGCAGTTCTTC; cdr3_aa: CASSVETGTSGSREQFF
clone_size: -; j_call: TRBJ2-1; v_call: TRBV2; d_call: -; cdr3_nt: TGTGCCAGCAACAGAGACAGTGGTGAGCAGTTCTTC; cdr3_aa: CASNRDSGEQFF
clone_size: -; j_call: TRBJ1-5; v_call: TRBV20-1; d_call: -; cdr3_nt: TGCAGTGCGAGGACCGCCGGGCCCCAGCATTTT; cdr3_aa: CSARTAGPQHF
clone_size: -; j_call: TRBJ2-3; v_call: TRBV9; d_call: -; cdr3_nt: TGTGCCAGCAAAGTCTCCCCTGACGCAGATACGCAGTATTTT; cdr3_aa: CASKVSPDADTQYF
clone_size: -; j_call: TRBJ2-7; v_call: TRBV6-1; d_call: -; cdr3_nt: TGTGCCAGCAGCCCCACAGGGAGCTCCTACGAGCAGTACTTC; cdr3_aa: CASSPTGSSYEQYF
clone_size: -; j_call: TRBJ1-5; v_call: TRBV28; d_call: TRBD1; cdr3_nt: TGTGCCAGCAGTTTATTTACAGGGGACGAGGGGGATCAGCCCCAGCATTTT; cdr3_aa: CASSLFTGDEGDQPQHF
clone_size: -; j_call: TRBJ1-2; v_call: TRBV7-2; d_call: TRBD1; cdr3_nt: TGTGCCAGCAGCTTATTTCGTTTCAGGGGGGACTTCCTCTATGGCTACACCTTC; cdr3_aa: CASSLFRFRGDFLYGYTF
clone_size: -; j_call: TRBJ1-2; v_call: TRBV19; d_call: TRBD1; cdr3_nt: TGTGCCTGTATGACAGGGAACTATGGCTACACCTTC; cdr3_aa: CACMTGNYGYTF
clone_size: -; j_call: TRBJ2-3; v_call: TRBV9; d_call: TRBD2; cdr3_nt: TGTGCCAGCAGTCCTAGCGGGGGGGCCGCAGATACGCAGTATTTT; cdr3_aa: CASSPSGGAADTQYF
clone_size: -; j_call: TRBJ2-1; v_call: TRBV4-1; d_call: TRBD2; cdr3_nt: TGCGCCAGCACACCCAGGACTAGCGGGAGTCTTGGCTCCTACAATGAGCAGTTCTTC; cdr3_aa: CASTPRTSGSLGSYNEQFF
clone_size: -; j_call: TRBJ1-3; v_call: TRBV6-5; d_call: -; cdr3_nt: TGTGCCAGCAACTCCGGGCCTGGAAACACCATATATTTT; cdr3_aa: CASNSGPGNTIYF
clone_size: -; j_call: TRBJ2-7; v_call: TRBV10-2; d_call: TRBD1; cdr3_nt: TGCGCCAGCAGAGAAGGACAGGGGGCCTACGCCGAGCAGTACTTC; cdr3_aa: CASREGQGAYAEQYF
clone_size: -; j_call: TRBJ2-7; v_call: TRBV29-1; d_call: -; cdr3_nt: TGCAGCGTTGAAAACATTCCCTACGAGCAGTACTTC; cdr3_aa: CSVENIPYEQYF
clone_size: -; j_call: TRBJ1-2; v_call: TRBV30; d_call: -; cdr3_nt: TGTGCCTGGAGTACTGGTAGGAGGGTCTATGGCTACACCTTC; cdr3_aa: CAWSTGRRVYGYTF
clone_size: once; j_call: TRBJ2-1; v_call: TRBV30; d_call: -; cdr3_nt: TGTGCCTGGAGCAAGGAAACCCTGGTGTACAATGAGCAGTTCTTC; cdr3_aa: CAWSKETLVYNEQFF
clone_size: -; j_call: TRBJ1-4; v_call: TRBV27; d_call: -; cdr3_nt: TGTGCCAGCAGTTGGAAGGGCACGGAGAGAGAACTGTTTTTT; cdr3_aa: CASSWKGTERELFF
clone_size: -; j_call: TRBJ1-2; v_call: TRBV29-1; d_call: TRBD1; cdr3_nt: TGCAGCGTTTCTCGGACAGGGGAGGGTGGCTACACCTTC; cdr3_aa: CSVSRTGEGGYTF
clone_size: -; j_call: TRBJ2-7; v_call: TRBV6-1; d_call: -; cdr3_nt: TGTGCCAGCAGTGAGCCGGGGGACAAAATCGAGCAGTACTTC; cdr3_aa: CASSEPGDKIEQYF
clone_size: -; j_call: TRBJ2-1; v_call: TRBV29-1; d_call: TRBD2; cdr3_nt: TGCAGCGTTGATGGGACTAGCGGGGCCTCCAATGAGCAGTTCTTC; cdr3_aa: CSVDGTSGASNEQFF
clone_size: -; j_call: TRBJ2-6; v_call: TRBV5-4; d_call: -; cdr3_nt: TGTGCCAGCAGCTTGGCGGGACGGAGCTCTGGGGCCAACGTCCTGACTTTC; cdr3_aa: CASSLAGRSSGANVLTF
clone_size: -; j_call: TRBJ1-3; v_call: TRBV5-1; d_call: TRBD1; cdr3_nt: TGCGCCAGCAGCTTGGGGACAGGAGAGGGCTCTGGAAACACCATATATTTT; cdr3_aa: CASSLGTGEGSGNTIYF
clone_size: -; j_call: TRBJ1-3; v_call: TRBV7-4; d_call: TRBD1; cdr3_nt: TGTGCCAGCAGCTTATCCTTTGACAGGGGCTCTGGAAACACCATATATTTT; cdr3_aa: CASSLSFDRGSGNTIYF
clone_size: -; j_call: TRBJ2-7; v_call: TRBV6-6; d_call: -; cdr3_nt: TGTGCCAGCACTGACAGGTCGACCTACGAGCAGTACTTC; cdr3_aa: CASTDRSTYEQYF
clone_size: -; j_call: TRBJ2-5; v_call: TRBV5-1; d_call: TRBD2; cdr3_nt: TGCGCCAGCAGCCCGGGACTAGCGGGAGGCCAAGAGACCCAGTACTTC; cdr3_aa: CASSPGLAGGQETQYF
clone_size: -; j_call: TRBJ1-2; v_call: TRBV19; d_call: -; cdr3_nt: TGTGCCAGTAGTATAGAGGGACCAGGCTACACCTTC; cdr3_aa: CASSIEGPGYTF
clone_size: -; j_call: TRBJ1-5; v_call: TRBV5-1; d_call: -; cdr3_nt: TGCGCCAGCAGCTTGGGTTCGGCGGCTAGCAATCAGCCCCAGCATTTT; cdr3_aa: CASSLGSAASNQPQHF
clone_size: -; j_call: TRBJ2-2; v_call: TRBV6-5; d_call: -; cdr3_nt: TGTGCCAGTGCAGCAGGTTTGAACACCGGGGAGCTGTTTTTT; cdr3_aa: CASAAGLNTGELFF
clone_size: -; j_call: TRBJ1-1; v_call: TRBV6-1; d_call: -; cdr3_nt: TGTGCCAGCAGTCAGCCACTCGGGAGCACTGAAGCTTTCTTT; cdr3_aa: CASSQPLGSTEAFF
clone_size: -; j_call: TRBJ2-1; v_call: TRBV7-9; d_call: TRBD2; cdr3_nt: TGTGCCAGCAGCTTAGGGCTAGCGGGAGGGGACAATGAGCAGTTCTTC; cdr3_aa: CASSLGLAGGDNEQFF
clone_size: -; j_call: TRBJ1-1; v_call: TRBV18; d_call: -; cdr3_nt: TGTGCCAGCTCACCACGGGGCAACACTGAAGCTTTCTTT; cdr3_aa: CASSPRGNTEAFF
clone_size: -; j_call: TRBJ2-2; v_call: TRBV9; d_call: -; cdr3_nt: TGTGCCAGCAGCCCCCGGACAGCGAACACCGGGGAGCTGTTTTTT; cdr3_aa: CASSPRTANTGELFF
clone_size: once; j_call: TRBJ2-6; v_call: TRBV5-1; d_call: -; cdr3_nt: TGCGCCAGCAGCTTGGTGATCTCTGGGGCCAACGTCCTGACTTTC; cdr3_aa: CASSLVISGANVLTF
clone_size: -; j_call: TRBJ2-7; v_call: TRBV29-1; d_call: -; cdr3_nt: TGCAGCGTACTCCGGGACACAACTTACGAGCAGTACTTC; cdr3_aa: CSVLRDTTYEQYF
clone_size: once; j_call: TRBJ2-3; v_call: TRBV27; d_call: -; cdr3_nt: TGTGCCAGCAGTAGACGAACAGATACGCAGTATTTT; cdr3_aa: CASSRRTDTQYF
clone_size: -; j_call: TRBJ1-3; v_call: TRBV25-1; d_call: -; cdr3_nt: TGTGCCAGCAGTGACCTCTCGGCTGGAAACACCATATATTTT; cdr3_aa: CASSDLSAGNTIYF
clone_size: -; j_call: TRBJ2-3; v_call: TRBV18; d_call: -; cdr3_nt: TGTGCCAGCTCACCATTTCAGGAAGGCGCAGATACGCAGTATTTT; cdr3_aa: CASSPFQEGADTQYF
clone_size: -; j_call: TRBJ1-5; v_call: TRBV2; d_call: -; cdr3_nt: TGTGCCAGCAGTGAGTGGGTAAGCAATCAGCCCCAGCATTTT; cdr3_aa: CASSEWVSNQPQHF
clone_size: once; j_call: TRBJ1-6; v_call: TRBV5-1; d_call: -; cdr3_nt: TGCGCCAGCAGCTCGGCAGTTAGCTCCTATAATTCACCCCTCCACTTT; cdr3_aa: CASSSAVSSYNSPLHF
clone_size: -; j_call: TRBJ2-7; v_call: TRBV11-2; d_call: TRBD1; cdr3_nt: TGTGCCAGCAGCTTAGACCTGGGGGCGGGACAGGGGACCTACGAGCAGTACTTC; cdr3_aa: CASSLDLGAGQGTYEQYF
clone_size: -; j_call: TRBJ1-3; v_call: TRBV11-2; d_call: -; cdr3_nt: TGTGCCAGCAGCTTAGAAAGGACAGTAGAACCTGGAAACACCATATATTTT; cdr3_aa: CASSLERTVEPGNTIYF
clone_size: -; j_call: TRBJ1-6; v_call: TRBV28; d_call: -; cdr3_nt: TGTGCCAGCAGTTTATTTACAAGGAATTCACCCCTCCACTTT; cdr3_aa: CASSLFTRNSPLHF
clone_size: -; j_call: TRBJ2-7; v_call: TRBV9; d_call: TRBD1; cdr3_nt: TGTGCCAGCAGCGTGAGCGGACAGGGAGATCTTTACGAGCAGTACTTC; cdr3_aa: CASSVSGQGDLYEQYF
clone_size: -; j_call: TRBJ1-2; v_call: TRBV18; d_call: -; cdr3_nt: TGTGCCAGCTCACCTTCCGGGATGAACTATGGCTACACCTTC; cdr3_aa: CASSPSGMNYGYTF
clone_size: -; j_call: TRBJ2-5; v_call: TRBV30; d_call: -; cdr3_nt: TGTGCCTGGGCACCCGGAGTGGAGACCCAGTACTTC; cdr3_aa: CAWAPGVETQYF
clone_size: -; j_call: TRBJ2-1; v_call: TRBV7-9; d_call: TRBD2; cdr3_nt: TGTGCCAGCAGCCGACCTACTAGCGGGAGCATAAATGAGCAGTTCTTC; cdr3_aa: CASSRPTSGSINEQFF
clone_size: -; j_call: TRBJ2-1; v_call: TRBV19; d_call: TRBD1; cdr3_nt: TGTGCCAGTACCTATGGAGGGACCCGGGACAGGGTTTTCAATGAGCAGTTCTTC; cdr3_aa: CASTYGGTRDRVFNEQFF
clone_size: few; j_call: TRBJ1-1; v_call: TRBV10-2; d_call: -; cdr3_nt: TGCGCCAGCAGTGAGTCGTTCGGGGGAAACACTGAAGCTTTCTTT; cdr3_aa: CASSESFGGNTEAFF
clone_size: -; j_call: TRBJ2-7; v_call: TRBV11-2; d_call: TRBD2; cdr3_nt: TGTGCCAGCAGCTTAACTAGCGGGCGGTACGAGCAGTACTTC; cdr3_aa: CASSLTSGRYEQYF
clone_size: -; j_call: TRBJ2-2; v_call: TRBV7-3; d_call: -; cdr3_nt: TGTGCCAGCAGCTTAACGTCCTCTTTGGGTGGGGAGCTGTTTTTT; cdr3_aa: CASSLTSSLGGELFF
clone_size: -; j_call: TRBJ1-4; v_call: TRBV15; d_call: -; cdr3_nt: TGTGCCACCAGCCCCCGACTGGCAACTAATGAAAAACTGTTTTTT; cdr3_aa: CATSPRLATNEKLFF
clone_size: -; j_call: TRBJ2-1; v_call: TRBV27; d_call: -; cdr3_nt: TGTGCCAGCAGCTCCCAGGGCGGGCTTCTTGTTTCCAATGAGCAGTTCTTC; cdr3_aa: CASSSQGGLLVSNEQFF
clone_size: few; j_call: TRBJ1-1; v_call: TRBV28; d_call: -; cdr3_nt: TGTGCCACCCTTTATGTCGAGGGGACCAAAGCTTTCTTT; cdr3_aa: CATLYVEGTKAFF
clone_size: -; j_call: TRBJ2-1; v_call: TRBV28; d_call: TRBD1; cdr3_nt: TGTGCCAGCAGCGGGACCCGGGACAGGCCTTTCAATGAGCAGTTCTTC; cdr3_aa: CASSGTRDRPFNEQFF
clone_size: -; j_call: TRBJ1-4; v_call: TRBV5-1; d_call: -; cdr3_nt: TGCGCCAGCAGCGGGGGACTCTCAGGAGAAAAACTGTTTTTT; cdr3_aa: CASSGGLSGEKLFF
clone_size: few; j_call: TRBJ1-1; v_call: TRBV28; d_call: -; cdr3_nt: TGTGCCAGCAGTTTCGGGCACACTGAAGCTTTCTTT; cdr3_aa: CASSFGHTEAFF
clone_size: -; j_call: TRBJ2-3; v_call: TRBV14; d_call: -; cdr3_nt: TGTGCCAGCAGCCAAGAGTTCCGGGCCGATACGCAGTATTTT; cdr3_aa: CASSQEFRADTQYF